This TCR beta chain comes out of a study of T cell changes during pregnancy in multiple sclerosis. Using immunoSEQ multiplex PCR, the repertoire was profiled, and TCRdb retains in-frame clones only, with some absent. The repertoire includes 45,000 to 60,000 clones, 93% of them detected once, and around 1.9% sits in the top ten. The junction had 0 bases not matched to a gene; V was cut back by 9 bases and J by 1 base. Looked up from germline, CDR1 is SNHLY and CDR2 is FYNNEI. The CDR3 has 12 amino acids. This sample comprised peripheral blood, obtained in the second trimester of pregnancy. The chain combines TRBV2 with TRBJ2-5; 9 bases line up with TRBD2. The receptor was derived from a female donor with multiple sclerosis, enrolled in a pregnancy study. CDR3 sequence: CARTSGQETQYF. The CDR3 coding sequence is TGTGCCAGGACTAGCGGCCAAGAGACCCAGTACTTC.